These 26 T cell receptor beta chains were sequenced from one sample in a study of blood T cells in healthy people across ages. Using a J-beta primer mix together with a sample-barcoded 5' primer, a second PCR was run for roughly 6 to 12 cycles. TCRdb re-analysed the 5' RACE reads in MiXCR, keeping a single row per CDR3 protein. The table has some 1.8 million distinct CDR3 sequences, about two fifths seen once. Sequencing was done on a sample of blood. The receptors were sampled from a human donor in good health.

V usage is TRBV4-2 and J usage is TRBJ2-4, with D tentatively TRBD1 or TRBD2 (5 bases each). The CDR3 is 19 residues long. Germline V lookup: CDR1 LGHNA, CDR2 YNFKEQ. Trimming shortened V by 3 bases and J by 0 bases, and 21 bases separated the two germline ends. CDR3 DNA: TGTGCCAGCAGCCAGACACCCGGGGCCACAAATCTAGCCAAAAACATTCAGTACTTC. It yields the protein CASSQTPGATNLAKNIQYF.

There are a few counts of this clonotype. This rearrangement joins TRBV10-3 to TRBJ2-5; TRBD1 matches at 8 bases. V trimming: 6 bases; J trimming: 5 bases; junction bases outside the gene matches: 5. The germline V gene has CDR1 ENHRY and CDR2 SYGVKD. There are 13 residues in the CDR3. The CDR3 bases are TGTGCCATCAGGGAGCAGGGGGCGGAGACCCAGTACTTC. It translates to CAIREQGAETQYF.

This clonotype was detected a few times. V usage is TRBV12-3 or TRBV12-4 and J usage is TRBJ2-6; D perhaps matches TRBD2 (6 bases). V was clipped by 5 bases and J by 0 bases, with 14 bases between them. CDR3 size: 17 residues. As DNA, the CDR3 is TGTGCCAGCAGTGGAGGGGTGGAATACTCTGGGGCCAACGTCCTGACTTTC. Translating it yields CASSGGVEYSGANVLTF.

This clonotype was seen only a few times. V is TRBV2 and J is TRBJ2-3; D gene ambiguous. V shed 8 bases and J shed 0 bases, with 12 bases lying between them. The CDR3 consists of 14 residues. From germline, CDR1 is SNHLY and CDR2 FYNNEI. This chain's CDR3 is CASQVATSTDTQYF. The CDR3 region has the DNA TGTGCCAGCCAAGTGGCGACTAGCACAGATACGCAGTATTTT.

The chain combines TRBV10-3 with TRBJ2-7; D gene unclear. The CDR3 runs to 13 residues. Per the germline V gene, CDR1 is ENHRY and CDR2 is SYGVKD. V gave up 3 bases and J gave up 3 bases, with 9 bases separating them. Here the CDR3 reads CAISDVDRYEQYF. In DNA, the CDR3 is TGTGCCATCAGTGACGTCGACCGCTACGAGCAGTACTTC.

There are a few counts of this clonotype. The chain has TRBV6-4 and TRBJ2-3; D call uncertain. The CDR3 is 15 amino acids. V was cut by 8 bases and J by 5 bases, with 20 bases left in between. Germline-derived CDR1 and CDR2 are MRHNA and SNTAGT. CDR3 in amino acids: CASSRTGLSGDTQYF. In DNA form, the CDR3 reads TGTGCCAGCTCTCGAACGGGCCTTTCGGGAGATACGCAGTATTTT.

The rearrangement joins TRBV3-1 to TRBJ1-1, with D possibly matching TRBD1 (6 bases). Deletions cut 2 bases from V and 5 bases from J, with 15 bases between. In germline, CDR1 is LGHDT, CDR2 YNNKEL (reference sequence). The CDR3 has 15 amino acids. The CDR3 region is CASSQIGGEGTEAFF. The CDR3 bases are TGTGCCAGCAGCCAAATCGGGGGCGAGGGAACTGAAGCTTTCTTT.

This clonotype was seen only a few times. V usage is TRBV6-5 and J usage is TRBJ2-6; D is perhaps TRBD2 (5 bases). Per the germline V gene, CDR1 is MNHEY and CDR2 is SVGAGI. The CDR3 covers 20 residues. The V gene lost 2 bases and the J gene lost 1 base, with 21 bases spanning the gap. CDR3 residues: CASSYRTGDLRRSGANVLTF. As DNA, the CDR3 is TGTGCCAGCAGTTACAGGACCGGGGATTTAAGACGTTCTGGGGCCAACGTCCTGACTTTC.

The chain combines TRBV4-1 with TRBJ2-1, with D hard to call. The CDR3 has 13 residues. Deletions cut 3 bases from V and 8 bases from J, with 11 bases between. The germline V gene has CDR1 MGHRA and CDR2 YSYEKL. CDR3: CASSHPPGDEQFF. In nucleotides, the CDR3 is TGCGCCAGCAGCCACCCCCCAGGAGATGAGCAGTTCTTC.

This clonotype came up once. Written as DNA, the CDR3 is TGTGCCAGCAGCTTTTCGCGGAGCGGGGGCCCTATGGGGATGGATACGCAGTATTTT. It codes for CASSFSRSGGPMGMDTQYF. This chain connects TRBV13 to TRBJ2-3; 8 nucleotides match TRBD2. The V and J ends lost 3 bases and 6 bases, in that order; junction bases with no gene match: 20. Looked up from germline, CDR1 is PRHDT and CDR2 is FYEKMQ (reference sequence). The CDR3 sequence is 19 residues long.

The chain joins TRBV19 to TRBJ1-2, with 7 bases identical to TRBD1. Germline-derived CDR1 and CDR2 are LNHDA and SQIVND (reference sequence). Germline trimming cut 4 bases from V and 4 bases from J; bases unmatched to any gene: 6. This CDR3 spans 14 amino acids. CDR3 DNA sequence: TGTGCCAGTAGTACGCAGGGGGTCGGCTATGGCTACACCTTC. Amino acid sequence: CASSTQGVGYGYTF.

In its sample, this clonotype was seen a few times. The CDR3: CASSLAGGGAETQYF. The CDR3 nucleotides are TGCGCCAGCAGCTTGGCCGGCGGGGGGGCAGAGACCCAGTACTTC. The V call is TRBV5-1, the J call TRBJ2-5, with 9 bases identical to TRBD2. CDR3 length equals 15 residues. Germline V lookup: CDR1 SGHRS, CDR2 YFSETQ. V lost 0 bases, J lost 4 bases, and 4 bases stayed unmatched.

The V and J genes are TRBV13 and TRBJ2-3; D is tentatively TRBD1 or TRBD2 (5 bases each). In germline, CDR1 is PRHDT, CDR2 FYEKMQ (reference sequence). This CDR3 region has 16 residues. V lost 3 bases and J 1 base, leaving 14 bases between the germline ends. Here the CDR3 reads CASSFREGPGTDTQYF. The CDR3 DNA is TGTGCCAGCAGCTTTCGCGAGGGGCCCGGCACAGATACGCAGTATTTT.

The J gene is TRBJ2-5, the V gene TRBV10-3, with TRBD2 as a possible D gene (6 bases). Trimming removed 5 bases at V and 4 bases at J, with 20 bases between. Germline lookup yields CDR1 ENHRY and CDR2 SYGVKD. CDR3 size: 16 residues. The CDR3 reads CAISKVTSLNTETQYF. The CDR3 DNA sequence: TGTGCCATCAGTAAAGTGACTAGTCTTAATACAGAGACCCAGTACTTC.

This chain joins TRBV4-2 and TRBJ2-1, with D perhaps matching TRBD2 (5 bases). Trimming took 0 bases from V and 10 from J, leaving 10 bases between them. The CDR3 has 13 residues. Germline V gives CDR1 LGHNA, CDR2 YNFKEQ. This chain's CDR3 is CASSQEGGIEQFF. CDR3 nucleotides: TGTGCCAGCAGCCAAGAAGGAGGAATAGAGCAGTTCTTC.

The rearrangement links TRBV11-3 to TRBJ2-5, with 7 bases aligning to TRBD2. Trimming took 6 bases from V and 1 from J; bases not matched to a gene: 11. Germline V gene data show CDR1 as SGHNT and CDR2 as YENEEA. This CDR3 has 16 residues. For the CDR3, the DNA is TGTGCCAGCAGTAAAGAAATTTCGGGGGGCCAAGAGACCCAGTACTTC. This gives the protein CASSKEISGGQETQYF.

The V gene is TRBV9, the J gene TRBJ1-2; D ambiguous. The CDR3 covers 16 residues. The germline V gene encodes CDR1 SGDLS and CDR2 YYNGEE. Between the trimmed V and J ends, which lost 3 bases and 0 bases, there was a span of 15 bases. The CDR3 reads CASSGYGKIANYGYTF. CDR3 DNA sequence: TGTGCCAGCAGCGGGTACGGGAAGATTGCTAACTATGGCTACACCTTC.

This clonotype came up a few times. CDR3 in DNA: TGTGCCAGCAGCTTAGGGGGGGTCATTCAGTACTTC. Translated: CASSLGGVIQYF. The chain links TRBV7-2 to TRBJ2-4; D possibly corresponds to TRBD2 (6 bases). The CDR3 contains 12 residues. Germline CDR1 is SGHTA and CDR2 is FQGNSA. Trimming pared 1 base from V and 9 bases from J, leaving 7 bases between.

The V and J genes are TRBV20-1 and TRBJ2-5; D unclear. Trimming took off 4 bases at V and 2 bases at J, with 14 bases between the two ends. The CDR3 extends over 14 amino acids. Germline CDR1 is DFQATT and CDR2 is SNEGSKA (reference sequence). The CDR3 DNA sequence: TGCAGTGCTAACCGATTGGCGTCACAAGAGACCCAGTACTTC. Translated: CSANRLASQETQYF.

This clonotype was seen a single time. CDR3 in amino acids: CASSVHSYEQYF. CDR3 in DNA: TGTGCCAGCAGCGTCCACTCCTACGAGCAGTACTTC. The rearrangement joins TRBV7-8 to TRBJ2-7; D remains ambiguous. The CDR3 runs to 12 residues. Germline V CDR1 and CDR2: SGHVS, FQNEAQ. V was shortened by 5 bases and J by 0 bases, with 5 bases between the two germline ends.

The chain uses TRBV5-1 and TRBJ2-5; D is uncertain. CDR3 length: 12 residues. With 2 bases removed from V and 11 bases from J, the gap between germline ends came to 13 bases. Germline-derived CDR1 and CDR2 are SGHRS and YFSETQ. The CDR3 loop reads CASSFSLEEQYF. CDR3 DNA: TGCGCCAGCAGCTTTAGCCTAGAAGAGCAGTACTTC.

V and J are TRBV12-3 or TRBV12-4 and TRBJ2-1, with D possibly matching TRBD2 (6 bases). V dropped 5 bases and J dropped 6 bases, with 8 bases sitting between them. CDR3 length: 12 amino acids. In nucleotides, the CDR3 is TGTGCCAGCAGTGGGGACTTCAATGAGCAGTTCTTC. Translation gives CASSGDFNEQFF.

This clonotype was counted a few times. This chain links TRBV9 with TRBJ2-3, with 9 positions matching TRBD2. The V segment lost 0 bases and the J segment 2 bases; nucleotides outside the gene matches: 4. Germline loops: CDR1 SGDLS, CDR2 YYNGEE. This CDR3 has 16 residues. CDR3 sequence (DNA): TGTGCCAGCAGCGTAGGGGCTAGCGGGGCCACAGATACGCAGTATTTT. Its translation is CASSVGASGATDTQYF.

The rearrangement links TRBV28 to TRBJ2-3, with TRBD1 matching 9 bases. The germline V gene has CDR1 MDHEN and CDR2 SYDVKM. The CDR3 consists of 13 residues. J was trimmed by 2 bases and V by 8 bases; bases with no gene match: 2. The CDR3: CASGQGSTDTQYF. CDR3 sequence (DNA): TGTGCCAGCGGACAGGGGTCCACAGATACGCAGTATTTT.

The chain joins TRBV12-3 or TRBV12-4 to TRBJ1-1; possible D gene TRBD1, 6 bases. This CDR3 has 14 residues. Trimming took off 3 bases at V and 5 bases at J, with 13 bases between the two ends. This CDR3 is CASSFAGVDTEAFF. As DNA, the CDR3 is TGTGCCAGCAGTTTTGCAGGGGTAGATACTGAAGCTTTCTTT.

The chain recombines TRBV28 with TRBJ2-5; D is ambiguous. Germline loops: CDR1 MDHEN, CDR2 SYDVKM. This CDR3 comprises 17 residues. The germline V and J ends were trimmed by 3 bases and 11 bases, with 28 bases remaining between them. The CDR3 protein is CASSFRVQRTLRIEQYF. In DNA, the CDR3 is TGTGCCAGCAGTTTTAGGGTACAGAGAACCCTTCGGATAGAGCAGTACTTC. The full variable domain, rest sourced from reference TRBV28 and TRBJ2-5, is DVKVTQSSRYLVKRTGEKVFLECVQDMDHENMFWYRQDPGLGLRLIYFSYDVKMKEKGDIPEGYSVSREKKERFSLILESASTNQTSMYLCASSFRVQRTLRIEQYFGPGTRLLVL.